This TCR beta chain was captured by sequencing in a study of cytomegalovirus exposure and HLA in healthy donors. PCR involved 60 Vbeta and 13 Jbeta primers. Measured with immunoSEQ multiplex PCR; TCRdb has only the in-frame clones, and not every one. The table includes about 180,000 clones, 77% detected once. Germline CDR1 reads MNHEY; CDR2 reads SVGAGI. Trimming took off 5 bases at V and 7 bases at J, with 6 bases between the two ends. The CDR3 has 11 residues. Regarding the study as a whole: Highly shared sequence variants in one cluster were likely a sequencing artifact. Several of the most significant clusters appeared linked to common viral pathogens, based on a later analysis.

In the case of this clone: Its cognate antigen is unknown.

The source of this sequence is a woman between 55 and 75 years old in good health and CMV-seropositive. The sample consisted of PBMCs. The V and J genes are TRBV6-5 and TRBJ2-1, with D unclear. CDR3 coding DNA: TGTGCCAGCAGTCAACTGAATGAGCAGTTCTTC. Translated: CASSQLNEQFF.